This entry lists 4 T cell receptor beta chains sequenced from one sample in a study of T cell responses to AZD1222 COVID-19 vaccine. Assay: immunoSEQ multiplex PCR; the TCRdb copy retains only in-frame clones and omits some. The sample contains 85,000 or so clones, about nine tenths of which appear only once. This sample comprised peripheral blood, obtained 28 days after the second AZD1222 dose. These receptors originate from an adult who received the AZD1222 COVID-19 vaccine.

This chain uses TRBV5-4 with TRBJ1-1; D not certain. The CDR3 is 13 amino acids. Between the trimmed V and J ends, which lost 3 bases and 1 base, there was a span of 7 bases. The V gene's germline CDR1 is SGHNT and CDR2 YYREEE (reference sequence). CDR3 loop: CASSSDKNTEAFF. The CDR3 coding sequence is TGTGCCAGCAGCTCCGACAAGAACACTGAAGCTTTCTTT. Variable domain in full (rest from reference TRBV5-4 and TRBJ1-1): ETGVTQSPTHLIKTRGQQVTLRCSSQSGHNTVSWYQQALGQGPQFIFQYYREEENGRGNFPPRFSGLQFPNYSSELNVNALELDDSALYLCASSSDKNTEAFFGQGTRLTVV.

This clone showed up just a few times. This chain links TRBV6-1 with TRBJ1-2; 9 bases match TRBD1. This CDR3 has 15 amino acids. After removal of 3 bases from V and 3 bases from J, the junction contained 5 bases not matched to a gene. From germline, CDR1 is MNHNS and CDR2 SASEGT. DNA of the CDR3: TGTGCCAGCAGTGACAACACAGGGGGCCACTATGGCTACACCTTC. Protein: CASSDNTGGHYGYTF.

V is TRBV2 and J is TRBJ2-5, with 9 bases lining up with TRBD2. J was trimmed by 4 bases and V by 7 bases; bases with no gene match: 7. The CDR3 has 14 residues. Germline V CDR1 and CDR2: SNHLY, FYNNEI. CDR3 coding DNA: TGTGCCAGCAAGGGCGGGGGGGCCGGAGAGACCCAGTACTTC. This translates into CASKGGGAGETQYF. Complete variable domain (other parts from reference TRBV2 and TRBJ2-5): EPEVTQTPSHQVTQMGQEVILRCVPISNHLYFYWYRQILGQKVEFLVSFYNNEISEKSEIFDDQFSVERPDGSNFTLKIRSTKLEDSAMYFCASKGGGAGETQYFGPGTRLLVL.

The V gene is TRBV5-1, the J gene TRBJ2-7; D is undetermined. Deletions cut 0 bases from V and 0 bases from J, with 7 bases between. This CDR3 region has 14 residues. Germline V gene sequence: CDR1 SGHRS, CDR2 YFSETQ. The CDR3 bases are TGCGCCAGCAGCTTGGTTGGACGCTCCTACGAGCAGTACTTC. This translates into CASSLVGRSYEQYF.